A single sample gave rise to the 11 T cell receptor beta chains below, sequenced in a study of blood T cell repertoires in COVID-19. Sequencing used immunoSEQ multiplex PCR; TCRdb keeps in-frame clones, though not all of them. The data contain some 130,000 clones, around 80% of them singletons. The sample was peripheral blood. These receptors were taken from a man between 60 and 70 years old with acute or convalescent COVID-19.

This chain links TRBV6-6 with TRBJ1-1; the D gene is possibly TRBD1 (6 bases). The CDR3 length is 14 residues. Per the germline V gene, CDR1 is MNHNY and CDR2 is SVGAGI (reference sequence). Trimming cost V 2 bases and J 1 base, with 8 bases left between them. CDR3 nucleotides: TGTGCCAGCAGTTACGAGGGGGAGAACACTGAAGCTTTCTTT. Protein sequence: CASSYEGENTEAFF.

CDR3 sequence reads: CASRTGTYTEAFF. The CDR3, as DNA: TGTGCCAGCAGAACCGGGACTTACACTGAAGCTTTCTTT. The chain recombines TRBV12-3 or TRBV12-4 with TRBJ1-1; TRBD1 is a possible D gene (5 bases). The CDR3 runs to 13 residues. Trimming took off 6 bases at V and 3 bases at J, with 11 bases between the two ends.

This clone occurred once. The chain uses TRBV28 and TRBJ2-7, with D possibly TRBD1 on 8 matching bases. Trimming pared 6 bases from V and 11 bases from J, leaving 20 bases between. Germline V gene data show CDR1 as MDHEN and CDR2 as SYDVKM. The CDR3 covers 13 residues. The CDR3 DNA follows: TGTGCCAGCAGCTTCTCCAACAGGGGGGGCGAGTACTTC. It yields the protein CASSFSNRGGEYF.

The chain is built from TRBV5-4 and TRBJ2-1; D might be TRBD1 (5 bases). From germline, CDR1 is SGHNT and CDR2 YYREEE (reference sequence). Deletions cut 8 bases from V and 8 bases from J, with 29 bases between. The CDR3 contains 17 residues. The CDR3 loop reads CASTTKASGNSNHEQFF. The CDR3 DNA is TGTGCCAGTACCACTAAGGCCTCAGGGAATTCTAACCATGAGCAGTTCTTC.

The chain combines TRBV28 with TRBJ2-7; TRBD2 aligns across 9 bases. Germline V CDR1 and CDR2: MDHEN, SYDVKM. The CDR3 runs to 14 residues. The V segment lost 3 bases and the J segment 3 bases; nucleotides outside the gene matches: 3. DNA of the CDR3: TGTGCCAGCAGTTTGGGAGCGGGAGGCTACGAGCAGTACTTC. This codes for CASSLGAGGYEQYF.

This clone came up once. The chain carries TRBV2 and TRBJ1-5; 7 nucleotides align to TRBD1. The germline V gene encodes CDR1 SNHLY and CDR2 FYNNEI. The V segment lost 7 bases and the J segment 7 bases; nucleotides outside the gene matches: 10. CDR3 length: 14 amino acids. The CDR3 sequence: CASTLTGIGQPQHF. The CDR3 coding sequence is TGTGCCAGCACTCTGACAGGGATTGGACAGCCCCAGCATTTT.

The genes are TRBV9 and TRBJ2-7; 9 nucleotides align to TRBD1. V was clipped by 3 bases and J by 5 bases; unmatched bases: 6. CDR1 and CDR2 from the germline V gene are SGDLS and YYNGEE. The CDR3 length is 14 residues. CDR3 nucleotides: TGTGCCAGCAGCGGGACAGGGGCCCGAAACGAGCAGTACTTC. Encoded protein: CASSGTGARNEQYF.

V usage is TRBV2 and J usage is TRBJ1-4, with 10 bases that match TRBD1. There are 15 residues in the CDR3. V lost 4 bases to trimming and J lost 6 bases; unmatched junction nucleotides: 5. Germline assignment: CDR1 SNHLY and CDR2 FYNNEI. CDR3 sequence reads: CASSGRGTGDEKLFF. CDR3 in DNA: TGTGCCAGCAGTGGTCGAGGGACAGGGGATGAAAAACTGTTTTTT.

The chain joins TRBV4-2 to TRBJ2-2, with TRBD2 identical over 11 bases. CDR3 length: 18 amino acids. V lost 0 bases and J lost 0; bases outside the gene matches: 3. CDR1 and CDR2 (germline): LGHNA, YNFKEQ. The DNA of the CDR3 is TGTGCCAGCAGCCAAGATAGCGGGAGGGCTACGAACACCGGGGAGCTGTTTTTT. Its translation is CASSQDSGRATNTGELFF.

The chain uses TRBV30 and TRBJ1-5; unclear D gene. Looked up from germline, CDR1 is GTSNPN and CDR2 is SVGIG (reference sequence). V lost 0 bases and J lost 7, with 13 bases in between. The CDR3 covers 14 residues. This CDR3 is CAWSVSDPRQPQHF. CDR3 bases: TGTGCCTGGAGTGTAAGTGATCCCAGGCAGCCCCAGCATTTT.

The V gene is TRBV27, the J gene TRBJ2-5, with a tentative D call TRBD1 (6 bases). Germline CDR1 and CDR2: MNHEY and SMNVEV (reference sequence). Between the trimmed V and J ends, which lost 5 bases and 2 bases, there was a span of 12 bases. CDR3 length equals 14 residues. CDR3 in amino acids: CASSPQGRQETQYF. The CDR3 DNA is TGTGCCAGCAGTCCACAGGGTCGGCAAGAGACCCAGTACTTC.